A single sample is the source of the 13 T cell receptor beta chains below, sequenced in a study of cytomegalovirus exposure and HLA in healthy donors. Sequenced by immunoSEQ multiplex PCR; TCRdb stores in-frame clones only, minus some. The sample holds 150,000 to 200,000 clones, approximately 86% seen once. Sample: PBMCs. The receptors originated from a man aged 25 to 40 in good health and CMV-seropositive.

The chain couples TRBV25-1 to TRBJ2-6; the D gene is possibly TRBD1 (5 bases). CDR3 length: 14 amino acids. V lost 7 bases and J 4 bases, leaving 11 bases between the germline ends. Germline V gene lookup returns CDR1 MGHDK and CDR2 SYGVNS. In nucleotides, the CDR3 is TGTGCCAGCACCAAGCAGGGAGGGGCCAACGTCCTGACTTTC. Translation gives CASTKQGGANVLTF.

This clone was observed a single time. The rearrangement links TRBV6-5 to TRBJ1-2, with D tentatively TRBD1 (6 bases). The CDR3 runs 15 residues. CDR1 is MNHEY, CDR2 SVGAGI, per germline. The V end lost 0 bases, the J end lost 0 bases, and 8 bases lay between the germline ends. The CDR3 protein is CASSYSRTANYGYTF. The CDR3 DNA is TGTGCCAGCAGTTACTCCCGGACAGCTAACTATGGCTACACCTTC.

The chain links TRBV29-1 to TRBJ2-1; D might be TRBD2 (6 bases). CDR1 and CDR2 (germline): SQVTM, ANQGSEA. The V gene lost 2 bases and the J gene lost 2 bases, with 10 bases spanning the gap. This CDR3 contains 14 residues. CDR3 DNA sequence: TGCAGCGTTGAATTCGGGGGTACCTACAATGAGCAGTTCTTC. This sequence encodes CSVEFGGTYNEQFF.

This clone was recorded once. The chain joins TRBV2 to TRBJ1-2; D remains unclear. Germline lookup yields CDR1 SNHLY and CDR2 FYNNEI. The CDR3 loop spans 15 amino acids. V was clipped by 7 bases and J by 0 bases, with 15 bases between them. The CDR3 region has the DNA TGTGCCAGCAACCCATGGGGAAGAGCTAACTATGGCTACACCTTC. The encoded protein is CASNPWGRANYGYTF.

The chain combines TRBV18 with TRBJ2-7; TRBD1 or TRBD2 may be the D gene (5 bases each). CDR1 and CDR2 (germline): KGHSH, LQKENI. This CDR3 has 14 residues. Trimming left V 6 bases short and J 5 bases short, with 17 bases between. The CDR3 sequence: CASSPGRKSDEQYF. CDR3 sequence (DNA): TGTGCCAGCTCGCCGGGACGGAAAAGCGACGAGCAGTACTTC. Supplemented by reference TRBV18 and TRBJ2-7, the full variable domain reads NAGVMQNPRHLVRRRGQEARLRCSPMKGHSHVYWYRQLPEEGLKFMVYLQKENIIDESGMPKERFSAEFPKEGPSILRIQQVVRGDSAAYFCASSPGRKSDEQYFGPGTRLTVT.

This clone was seen more than once but under ten times. The genes are TRBV7-2 and TRBJ1-5, with unresolved D. Germline loops: CDR1 SGHTA, CDR2 FQGNSA. With 3 bases removed from V and 0 bases from J, the gap between germline ends came to 6 bases. This CDR3 has 14 amino acids. The CDR3: CASSFGLSNQPQHF. In DNA form, the CDR3 reads TGTGCCAGCAGCTTTGGACTTAGCAATCAGCCCCAGCATTTT.

This chain uses TRBV29-1 with TRBJ2-3, with 9 bases aligning to TRBD2. The CDR3 has 15 amino acids. The germline CDR1 and CDR2 sequences are SQVTM and ANQGSEA. V trimming: 3 bases; J trimming: 7 bases; junction bases outside the gene matches: 11. The CDR3: CSVDPLAGGANTQYF. The CDR3 nucleotides read TGCAGCGTTGACCCACTAGCGGGCGGGGCAAATACGCAGTATTTT.

The chain links TRBV30 to TRBJ1-4; possibly TRBD1 for D (5 bases). V shed 3 bases and J shed 4 bases, with 12 bases lying between them. CDR1 is GTSNPN, CDR2 SVGIG, per germline (reference sequence). The CDR3 runs to 14 residues. The CDR3 DNA reads as TGTGCCTGGAGCCGGTTGGGGGGTAATGAAAAACTGTTTTTT. Its translation: CAWSRLGGNEKLFF.

This clone came up once. Other DNA sequences in the same sample also yield this CDR3. The genes are TRBV11-2 and TRBJ2-7, with D hard to call. The V end lost 2 bases, the J end lost 1 base, and 12 bases lay between the germline ends. The CDR3 is 15 amino acids. Germline V CDR1 and CDR2: SGHAT, FQNNGV. CDR3 nucleotide sequence: TGTGCCAGCAGCTTAATGGCGTCAGGTTCCTACGAGCAGTACTTC. Its translation is CASSLMASGSYEQYF.

This chain links TRBV7-3 with TRBJ2-5; weak D call: TRBD1 (6 bases). With 3 bases removed from V and 2 bases from J, the gap between germline ends came to 7 bases. The CDR3 is 13 residues long. From germline, CDR1 is SGHTA and CDR2 FQGTGA. CDR3 DNA: TGTGCCAGCAGCTTCGGACAGCAAGAGACCCAGTACTTC. It yields the protein CASSFGQQETQYF.

This clone was counted once. The CDR3 nucleotides read TGTGCCAGCAGCTTACCCGGAGACACCCACGAGCAGTACTTC. It translates to CASSLPGDTHEQYF. This chain joins TRBV7-9 and TRBJ2-7, with unresolved D. The length of the CDR3 is 14 residues. Trimming stripped 2 bases from V and 5 bases from J, with 13 bases between. Germline loops: CDR1 SEHNR, CDR2 FQNEAQ (reference sequence).

The V gene is TRBV9, the J gene TRBJ2-1; possibly TRBD2 for D (7 bases). CDR3 size: 17 residues. In germline, CDR1 is SGDLS, CDR2 YYNGEE. Trimming pared 4 bases from V and 2 bases from J, leaving 19 bases between. CDR3 bases: TGTGCCAGCAGCACCCGGGGAGGGGGTACTGCCTACAATGAGCAGTTCTTC. Translated, it gives CASSTRGGGTAYNEQFF.

The V gene is TRBV9, the J gene TRBJ2-7; no reliable D call. The V end was cut by 0 bases, the J end by 2 bases, with 6 bases between. This CDR3 comprises 13 residues. Germline V lookup: CDR1 SGDLS, CDR2 YYNGEE. The CDR3 region has the DNA TGTGCCAGCAGCGTAGAGCCTACCTACGAGCAGTACTTC. Residues: CASSVEPTYEQYF.